This TCR beta chain was retrieved from a study of T-cell reconstitution after alpha-beta-depleted transplantation in children. Overall study results and limits: Reportedly, only several hundred clones from non-depleted graft cells drove alpha-beta T-cell counts at about two months. The authors attributed T-cell counts and diversity one year after transplant mostly to newly produced T cells.

This clonotype was seen only a few times. The antigen is undetermined. The CDR3 is 16 amino acids. The germline V gene has CDR1 SGHRS and CDR2 YFSETQ. V was clipped by 0 bases and J by 4 bases, with 14 bases between them. For TCRbeta, the library was prepared with unique molecular identifiers. TCRdb re-analysed the PCR reads in MiXCR, keeping a single row per CDR3 protein. This table holds 300,000 to 400,000 distinct CDR3 sequences, about 17% found once. This sequence originates from a male patient aged 2-15 years who had a stem cell transplant for acute lymphoblastic leukemia, so the T cells may come from the graft donor. The material sequenced was PBMCs, mostly from graft donor cells, taken 360 days after TCRalphabeta/CD19-depleted stem cell transplant. The rearrangement uses TRBV5-1 and TRBJ2-1; TRBD2 might be the D (5 bases). The CDR3 bases are TGCGCCAGCAGCTTGGCCGCCGGGATTGCATACAATGAGCAGTTCTTC. Amino acids: CASSLAAGIAYNEQFF.